Sequencing of this T cell receptor (beta chain) was carried out in a study of CD8 T cells in Susac syndrome. With random hexamers, about 0.45 to 1 ug RNA was reverse transcribed. Amplification of the TCR beta CDR3 was carried out by immunoSEQ multiplex PCR, which spanned a total of 54 Vbeta and 13 Jbeta segments. MiXCR, run by TCRdb on the immunoSEQ multiplex PCR reads, gives a single entry per CDR3 protein. The data contain 400,000 to 550,000 distinct CDR3 sequences, approximately 89% of them singletons. The CDR3 spans 14 residues. The ends were cut back, 6 bases at V and 3 bases at J, with 12 bases in the middle. The multiple sclerosis control cohort comprised treatment-naive individuals presenting with stable or active relapsing-remitting disease. Purification of the CD8+ and CD4+ T cells relied on negative isolation, and TEMRA cells underwent FACS enrichment.

The chain uses TRBV12-3 or TRBV12-4 and TRBJ1-5, with no clear D. The receptor comes from a human donor with multiple sclerosis. The specimen sequenced was CD8+ T cells from PBMCs. The CDR3 coding sequence is TGTGCCAGCAGCGTCAATAGTGACAATCAGCCCCAGCATTTT. It translates to CASSVNSDNQPQHF.